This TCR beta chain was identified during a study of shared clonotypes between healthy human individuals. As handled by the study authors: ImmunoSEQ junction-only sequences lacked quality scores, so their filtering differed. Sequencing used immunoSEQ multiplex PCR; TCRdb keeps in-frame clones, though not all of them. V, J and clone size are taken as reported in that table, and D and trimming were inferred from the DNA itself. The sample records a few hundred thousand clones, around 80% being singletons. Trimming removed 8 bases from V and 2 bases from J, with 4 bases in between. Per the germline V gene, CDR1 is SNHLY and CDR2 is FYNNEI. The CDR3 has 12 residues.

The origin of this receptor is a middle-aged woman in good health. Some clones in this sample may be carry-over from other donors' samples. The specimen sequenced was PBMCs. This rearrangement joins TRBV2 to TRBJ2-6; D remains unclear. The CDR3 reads CASVAGANVLTF. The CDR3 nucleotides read TGTGCCAGCGTGGCTGGGGCCAACGTCCTGACTTTC. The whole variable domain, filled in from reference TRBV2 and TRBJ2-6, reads EPEVTQTPSHQVTQMGQEVILRCVPISNHLYFYWYRQILGQKVEFLVSFYNNEISEKSEIFDDQFSVERPDGSNFTLKIRSTKLEDSAMYFCASVAGANVLTFGAGSRLTVL.